These 2 T cell receptor beta chains originate from one sample sequenced in a study of CD4 T cells in relation to SARS-CoV-2 and coronaviruses (dated by TCRdb to the early 2020s). Receptor libraries were prepared by the immunoSEQ multiplex PCR assay. Drawn from immuneACCESS, this table holds only the in-frame rearrangements with V and J called that TCRdb kept. Clones are partly lost; checked studies trace under half to an unresolved V gene and leave the rest unexplained. The sample records roughly 60,000 clones, around 93% of which are singletons. Around 0.15% of the sample belongs to the ten largest clones. CD4+ T cells from unexposed donors were collected before the COVID-19 pandemic (2011-2018). The specimen was naive CD4+ T cells from PBMCs. Sample cell subset or site, as interpreted from the label and publication: naive CD4+ T cells isolated by negative enrichment. Every receptor here comes from a human donor in good health.

The V gene is TRBV5-1, the J gene TRBJ2-1; 12 positions match TRBD2. The V segment lost 4 bases and the J segment 8 bases; nucleotides outside the gene matches: 13. The CDR3 contains 17 residues. CDR1 is SGHRS, CDR2 YFSETQ, per germline. CDR3 amino acids: CASSHRLAGVVFDEQFF. The CDR3 DNA reads TGCGCCAGCAGCCACCGACTAGCGGGAGTCGTTTTTGATGAGCAGTTCTTC.

The chain uses TRBV19 and TRBJ1-1, with no clear D. V lost 0 bases to trimming and J lost 1 base, with 9 bases between them. This CDR3 has 15 amino acids. From germline, CDR1 is LNHDA and CDR2 SQIVND (reference sequence). CDR3 coding DNA: TGTGCCAGTAGTATAGACTTGTTAGGGAACACTGAAGCTTTCTTT. Residues: CASSIDLLGNTEAFF.